What follows describes a single T cell receptor beta chain. This entry belongs to a study of blood T cell repertoires in COVID-19. CDR3 size: 13 residues. From germline, CDR1 is LNHDA and CDR2 SQIVND (reference sequence). Trimming took 5 bases from V and 4 from J, leaving 11 bases between them. Original handling: Cell counts per sample came from amplifying reference gene primers. TCRdb's table, derived via immunoSEQ multiplex PCR, lists solely in-frame clones and lacks some. V and J calls and clone size are as listed in that table; D and trimming were resolved from the DNA. The table has some 500,000 clones, roughly nine tenths seen once; the top ten hold roughly 7.4%.

This sequence originates from a woman aged 45-60 years with COVID-19, enrolled during active disease. V is TRBV19 and J is TRBJ1-2; no clear D gene. Sequenced sample: peripheral blood. CDR3 DNA sequence: TGTGCCAGTAGTGAAGCAGGCCCCTATGGCTACACCTTC. Amino acid sequence: CASSEAGPYGYTF.